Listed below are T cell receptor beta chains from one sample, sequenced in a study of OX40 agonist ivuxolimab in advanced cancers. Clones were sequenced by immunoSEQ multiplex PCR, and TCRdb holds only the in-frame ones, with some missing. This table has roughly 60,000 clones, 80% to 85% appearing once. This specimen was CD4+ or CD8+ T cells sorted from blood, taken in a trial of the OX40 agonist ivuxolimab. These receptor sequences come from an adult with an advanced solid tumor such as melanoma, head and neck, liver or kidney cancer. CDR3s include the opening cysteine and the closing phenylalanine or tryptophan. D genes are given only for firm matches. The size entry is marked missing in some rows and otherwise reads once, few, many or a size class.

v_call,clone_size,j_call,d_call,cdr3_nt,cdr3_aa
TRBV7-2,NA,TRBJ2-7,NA,TGTGCCAGCAGCTTAGGGGGTCGGGACGGGGCCTACGAGCAGTACTTC,CASSLGGRDGAYEQYF
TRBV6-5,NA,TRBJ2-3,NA,TGTGCCAGCAGTTACTCCACAGGGACCACAGATACGCAGTATTTT,CASSYSTGTTDTQYF
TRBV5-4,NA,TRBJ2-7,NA,TGTGCCAGCAGCAAACAGGGAACGTCCTACGAGCAGTACTTC,CASSKQGTSYEQYF
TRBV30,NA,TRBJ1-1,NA,TGTGCCTGGAATGAGGGGACAATGAACACTGAAGCTTTCTTT,CAWNEGTMNTEAFF
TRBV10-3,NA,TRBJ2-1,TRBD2,TGTGCCATCAGGGAGACTAGCGGGGGGGCAAATGAGCAGTTCTTC,CAIRETSGGANEQFF
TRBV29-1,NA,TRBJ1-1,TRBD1,TGCAGCGTAGACAGGGAGAACACTGAAGCTTTCTTT,CSVDRENTEAFF
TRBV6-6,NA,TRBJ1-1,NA,TGTGCCAGCACCACGCCGGGGTCAGGGGTGAACACTGAAGCTTTCTTT,CASTTPGSGVNTEAFF
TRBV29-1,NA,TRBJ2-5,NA,TGCAGTGTTAGTCAAGAGACCCAGTACTTC,CSVSQETQYF
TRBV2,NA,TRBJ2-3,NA,TGTGCCAGCAGTGAGGTTGGGGTTCTCTCAAATACGCAGTATTTT,CASSEVGVLSNTQYF
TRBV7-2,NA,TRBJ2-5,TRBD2,TGTGCCAGCAGCCCGGGGGGAGTCGGGACCCAGTACTTC,CASSPGGVGTQYF
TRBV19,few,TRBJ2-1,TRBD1,TGTGCCAGTAACTTCGGACAGGGGATCGGTGAGCAGTTCTTC,CASNFGQGIGEQFF
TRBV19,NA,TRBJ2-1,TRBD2,TGTGCCAGTAGTGCCACCGGCGGGGGGGCTCTGGGTGAGCAGTTCTTC,CASSATGGGALGEQFF
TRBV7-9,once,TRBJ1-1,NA,TGTGCCAGCAGCTTAGAGGGGGTAGGCACTGAAGCTTTCTTT,CASSLEGVGTEAFF
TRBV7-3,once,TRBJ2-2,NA,TGTGCCAGCAGCCCGCAGGCGTCCAGGGTCGGCGGGGAGCTGTTTTTT,CASSPQASRVGGELFF
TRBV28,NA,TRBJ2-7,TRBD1,TGTGCCAGCAGTTTCAGCCTGAGGGGGCTCTCCTACGAGCAGTACTTC,CASSFSLRGLSYEQYF
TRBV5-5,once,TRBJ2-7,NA,TGTGCCAGCAGCTTGTCGGGCGAGCAGTACTTC,CASSLSGEQYF
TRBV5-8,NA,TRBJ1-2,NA,TGTGCCAGCAGCTTTGGACAGCCAAAGAACTATGGCTACACCTTC,CASSFGQPKNYGYTF
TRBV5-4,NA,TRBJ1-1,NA,TGTGCCAGCAGCTTGAGTGAGAACACTGAAGCTTTCTTT,CASSLSENTEAFF
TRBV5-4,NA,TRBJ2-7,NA,TGTGCCAGCAGCTTGGCCGGCGGGTTATACCACGAGCAGTACTTC,CASSLAGGLYHEQYF
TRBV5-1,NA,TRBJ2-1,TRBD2,TGCGCCAGCAGCTTGGGCGGGAGGGCCTCGGGGAATGAGCAGTTCTTC,CASSLGGRASGNEQFF